Sequencing of this T cell receptor beta chain was carried out in a study of T cell changes during pregnancy in multiple sclerosis. Looked up from germline, CDR1 is MNHEY and CDR2 is SMNVEV (reference sequence). The CDR3 spans 15 residues. V lost 5 bases, J lost 6 bases, and 9 bases stayed unmatched. Only in-frame clones appear in the TCRdb table, and some are missing; sequencing was by immunoSEQ multiplex PCR. The data show 55,000 to 85,000 clones, 80% to 95% seen once. This TCR came from a female donor with multiple sclerosis, enrolled in a pregnancy study. V and J are TRBV27 and TRBJ2-5; TRBD1 matches at 10 bases. This sample comprised CD4+ T cells from peripheral blood mononuclear cells, obtained after pregnancy. CDR3 amino acids: CASSPGQGREQTQYF. The CDR3 DNA reads TGTGCCAGCAGTCCGGGACAGGGGAGGGAACAGACCCAGTACTTC.